Listed here are 4 T cell receptor beta chains from one sample, sequenced in a study of cytomegalovirus exposure and HLA in healthy donors. Primers for the PCR totalled 60 Vbeta and 13 Jbeta. Measured with immunoSEQ multiplex PCR; TCRdb has only the in-frame clones, and not every one. Of about 280,000 clones listed, about 90% were seen once; the top ten hold roughly 2.3%. The sequenced sample consisted of PBMCs. These receptors were collected from a young woman in good health and CMV-seronegative.

The chain is built from TRBV9 and TRBJ2-3; D is undetermined. CDR1 and CDR2 from the germline V gene are SGDLS and YYNGEE. This CDR3 spans 14 amino acids. Trimming stripped 3 bases from V and 2 bases from J, with 10 bases between. The CDR3 protein is CASSALTLTDTQYF. Here the CDR3 DNA reads TGTGCCAGCAGCGCCCTAACGCTCACAGATACGCAGTATTTT.

The chain is built from TRBV18 and TRBJ2-5; no definite D call. This CDR3 contains 12 residues. Germline lookup yields CDR1 KGHSH and CDR2 LQKENI. V shed 0 bases and J shed 4 bases, with 3 bases lying between them. As DNA, the CDR3 is TGTGCCAGCTCACCACCTCTAGAGACCCAGTACTTC. Protein sequence: CASSPPLETQYF.

V usage is TRBV5-1 and J usage is TRBJ1-2; 7 bases agree with TRBD1. V lost 4 bases, J lost 4 bases, and 7 bases stayed unmatched. This CDR3 is built from 14 residues. Germline CDR1 and CDR2: SGHRS and YFSETQ. CDR3 bases: TGCGCCAGCAGCACACAGGGGAGTGCCTATGGCTACACCTTC. This encodes CASSTQGSAYGYTF.

This chain joins TRBV19 and TRBJ2-7; 10 bases line up with TRBD2. CDR3 length: 15 residues. V was clipped by 3 bases and J by 6 bases; unmatched bases: 8. The germline V gene encodes CDR1 LNHDA and CDR2 SQIVND (reference sequence). In DNA, the CDR3 is TGTGCCAGTAGTATTGACGAACTAGCGGGACGCGAGCAGTACTTC. Translating it yields CASSIDELAGREQYF.